The 2 T cell receptor beta chains reported below all come from one sample, sequenced in a study of blood T cells in healthy people across ages (dated by TCRdb to between 2015 and 2017). Libraries were prepared through 5' RACE. Sequenced on an Illumina HiSeq 2500. A second PCR of roughly 7 to 12 cycles was performed with a sample-barcoded 5' primer and a J-beta primer mix. Clones were called with MiXCR by TCRdb after fastp trimmed the public reads at Q25, and only in-frame beta chains were retained. Each CDR3 protein appears once, grouped with its most common genes and DNA. The sample contains 1.5 million to 2 million distinct CDR3 sequences, about 35% of them found a single time. Roughly 10% of the sample comes from the top ten. Sequenced input: blood. The receptors stem from a woman in her 30s in good health.

V usage is TRBV6-1 and J usage is TRBJ1-2; tentatively, D is TRBD1 (6 bases). CDR1 is MNHNS and CDR2 is SASEGT in the germline V gene. This CDR3 comprises 15 residues. V was trimmed by 3 bases and J by 4 bases, leaving 15 bases between them. In nucleotides, the CDR3 is TGTGCCAGCAGTGATGGGGACGGGGACATCTATGGCTACACCTTC. It encodes CASSDGDGDIYGYTF.

The chain employs TRBV9 and TRBJ2-3, with 7 bases matching TRBD1. The CDR3 has 14 amino acids. After removal of 3 bases from V and 6 bases from J, the junction contained 7 bases not matched to a gene. In germline, CDR1 is SGDLS, CDR2 YYNGEE. The CDR3 sequence: CASSADRAADTQYF. The CDR3 nucleotides are TGTGCCAGCAGCGCCGACAGGGCCGCCGATACGCAGTATTTT.